This passage covers 2 T cell receptor beta chains from one sample sequenced in a study of T cells after yellow fever vaccination. Using its own MiXCR run on the 5' RACE reads, TCRdb lists one record per CDR3 protein. Here the sample spans hundreds of thousands of distinct CDR3 sequences, roughly 12% being singletons. This specimen consisted of PBMCs, obtained on the day of the yellow fever booster vaccination. The receptors come from a man aged 30 to 39 who received the YFV17D yellow fever vaccine.

This chain uses TRBV20-1 with TRBJ2-1; 9 nucleotides align to TRBD1. Germline values: CDR1 DFQATT, CDR2 SNEGSKA (reference sequence). The CDR3 extends over 15 amino acids. Trimming removed 3 bases from V and 2 bases from J; junction bases left unmatched: 5. The CDR3 region is CSARVRDRAYNEQFF. CDR3 DNA: TGCAGTGCTAGGGTCCGGGACAGGGCCTACAATGAGCAGTTCTTC.

V is TRBV27 and J is TRBJ2-7, with D unresolved. From germline, CDR1 is MNHEY and CDR2 SMNVEV (reference sequence). The CDR3 spans 15 residues. Trimming took 3 bases from V and 6 from J, leaving 18 bases between them. CDR3 bases: TGTGCCAGCAGTTTCCGGATTCCGACCTGGGGCGAGCAGTACTTC. Translated: CASSFRIPTWGEQYF.